The next 12 T cell receptor beta chains were all read from a single sample in a study of early T cells in non-severe SARS-CoV-2 infection. Using its own MiXCR run on the 5' RACE reads, TCRdb lists one record per CDR3 protein. The sample contains more than 20,000 distinct CDR3 sequences, 4.7% of which appear only once. The sample comprised whole blood. These receptors originate from an adult who was a healthcare worker with PCR-confirmed SARS-CoV-2 infection or an uninfected control (not recorded which).

The table lists this clonotype with a few counts. The genes are TRBV2 and TRBJ2-2; D uncertain. This CDR3 is built from 15 residues. The V end was cut by 0 bases, the J end by 1 base, with 6 bases between. The V gene's germline CDR1 is SNHLY and CDR2 FYNNEI. As DNA, the CDR3 is TGTGCCAGCAGTGAAGCAACGGGGAACACCGGGGAGCTGTTTTTT. This codes for CASSEATGNTGELFF.

This clonotype has more than one count but fewer than ten. The V gene is TRBV6-4, the J gene TRBJ2-6, with D possibly being TRBD1 (6 bases). The V end lost 10 bases, the J end lost 0 bases, and 16 bases lay between the germline ends. CDR1 and CDR2 (germline): MRHNA, SNTAGT. The CDR3 runs 16 residues. CDR3 amino acids: CATSGQGFSGANVLTF. In nucleotides, the CDR3 is TGTGCCACCTCGGGACAAGGGTTCTCTGGGGCCAACGTCCTGACTTTC.

This clonotype was detected a few times. The chain carries TRBV9 and TRBJ2-2; the match to TRBD1 covers 7 bases. V gave up 2 bases and J gave up 0 bases; unmatched junction bases: 1. Germline CDR1 is SGDLS and CDR2 is YYNGEE. CDR3 length: 15 residues. The CDR3 sequence: CASSVGQTNTGELFF. The CDR3 nucleotides are TGTGCCAGCAGCGTGGGACAGACGAACACCGGGGAGCTGTTTTTT.

This clonotype was recorded a few times. The chain links TRBV3-1 to TRBJ2-1; D possibly matches TRBD1 or TRBD2 (5 bases each). V dropped 3 bases and J dropped 2 bases, with 17 bases sitting between them. This CDR3 spans 17 amino acids. Germline CDR1 reads LGHDT; CDR2 reads YNNKEL (reference sequence). CDR3 nucleotides: TGTGCCAGCAGCCAGCAGCGGTCAGGGAGCCCCTACAATGAGCAGTTCTTC. Translating gives CASSQQRSGSPYNEQFF.

The genes are TRBV20-1 and TRBJ2-3, with 11 positions matching TRBD2. Looked up from germline, CDR1 is DFQATT and CDR2 is SNEGSKA (reference sequence). CDR3 length equals 12 residues. V trimming: 3 bases; J trimming: 12 bases; junction bases outside the gene matches: 5. CDR3 sequence: CSASLAGGTQYF. DNA of the CDR3: TGCAGTGCTAGTCTAGCGGGGGGTACCCAGTATTTT.

The gene calls are TRBV7-9 and TRBJ2-5, with 12 bases that match TRBD1. V lost 4 bases to trimming and J lost 5 bases; unmatched junction nucleotides: 5. CDR3 size: 15 residues. CDR1 and CDR2 from the germline V gene are SEHNR and FQNEAQ (reference sequence). The CDR3 sequence: CASSWGQGAEETQYF. The CDR3 DNA sequence: TGTGCCAGCAGCTGGGGACAGGGGGCGGAGGAGACCCAGTACTTC.

This clonotype was recorded at least ten times. This chain joins TRBV20-1 and TRBJ2-7; 14 nucleotides align to TRBD2. Germline loops: CDR1 DFQATT, CDR2 SNEGSKA (reference sequence). The CDR3 covers 16 residues. Trimming took 3 bases from V and 4 from J; bases not matched to a gene: 8. CDR3 protein: CSASDIGTSGGYEQYF. The CDR3 nucleotides read TGCAGTGCTAGTGACATTGGGACTAGCGGGGGTTACGAGCAGTACTTC.

This clonotype occurred many times. V is TRBV12-3 or TRBV12-4 and J is TRBJ2-7; the D gene is possibly TRBD2 (6 bases). The CDR3 has 16 amino acids. The V end lost 1 base, the J end lost 3 bases, and 16 bases lay between the germline ends. The CDR3 region is CASSLVGGFGGYEQYF. The CDR3 nucleotides read TGTGCCAGCAGTTTAGTTGGGGGGTTCGGCGGCTACGAGCAGTACTTC.

In its sample, this clonotype was seen a few times. This sequence joins TRBV9 and TRBJ2-1; 9 bases map to TRBD2. Germline CDR1 is SGDLS and CDR2 is YYNGEE. Losses at the gene ends were 0 bases for V and 4 bases for J; bases not matched to a gene: 2. The CDR3 runs to 15 residues. CDR3 sequence reads: CASSVVAGVYNEQFF. CDR3 DNA: TGTGCCAGCAGCGTAGTAGCGGGGGTGTACAATGAGCAGTTCTTC.

This clonotype is labeled as medium-sized. The V and J genes are TRBV7-8 and TRBJ1-1; D unclear. V was pared by 2 bases and J by 7 bases, with 8 bases between. The V gene's germline CDR1 is SGHVS and CDR2 FQNEAQ. CDR3 size: 12 residues. The DNA for the CDR3 is TGTGCCAGCAGCTTAACACCGCTTGAAGCTTTCTTT. Its protein product is CASSLTPLEAFF.

This clonotype was detected ten times or more. The chain couples TRBV20-1 to TRBJ2-5; TRBD1 might be the D (6 bases). The CDR3 spans 13 residues. Germline lookup yields CDR1 DFQATT and CDR2 SNEGSKA (reference sequence). V was shortened by 2 bases and J by 1 base, with 8 bases between the two germline ends. The CDR3 loop reads CSARTGPQETQYF. In nucleotides, the CDR3 is TGCAGTGCTAGAACAGGGCCCCAAGAGACCCAGTACTTC.

This clonotype was detected ten times or more. V and J are TRBV6-6 and TRBJ2-7, with a possible D match to TRBD1 (6 bases). Germline CDR1 reads MNHNY; CDR2 reads SVGAGI (reference sequence). CDR3 length: 12 amino acids. V shed 8 bases and J shed 0 bases, with 8 bases lying between them. The CDR3 DNA reads TGTGCCAGCGGGGGCGGCTCCTACGAGCAGTACTTC. It codes for CASGGGSYEQYF.